This TCR beta chain was sequenced in a study of T-cell reconstitution after alpha-beta-depleted transplantation in children. For this clonotype: At one end the junction does not follow the germline gene, possibly because of a read error.

Construction of the TCRbeta library involved unique molecular identifiers. TCRdb reprocessed the PCR reads via MiXCR and lists one record per CDR3 protein. Of around 700,000 distinct CDR3 sequences in the sample, 13% were seen once. The V gene's germline CDR1 is MNHEY and CDR2 SMNVEV (reference sequence). The CDR3 extends over 14 amino acids. The clonotype was recovered from a girl aged 2-9 years with congenital amegakaryocytic thrombocytopenia, due to receive a stem cell transplant. The sequenced sample was PBMCs, obtained before TCRalphabeta/CD19-depleted stem cell transplant. This rearrangement joins TRBV27 to TRBJ2-7; 8 nucleotides match TRBD2. The CDR3 spells CANSQRESSYEQYF. In DNA form, the CDR3 reads TGTGCCAACAGTCAGCGGGAGAGCTCCTACGAGCAGTACTTC.